A selection of T cell receptor beta chains follows, all from one sample in a study of OX40 agonist ivuxolimab in advanced cancers. Measured with immunoSEQ multiplex PCR; TCRdb has only the in-frame clones, and not every one. The sample records roughly 60,000 clones, approximately 84% being singletons. Material: CD4+ or CD8+ T cells sorted from blood, obtained in a trial of the OX40 agonist ivuxolimab. These TCRs come from an adult with an advanced solid tumor such as melanoma, head and neck, liver or kidney cancer. CDR3s include the opening cysteine and the closing phenylalanine or tryptophan. A D gene is named only where the DNA matches it firmly. Clone size appears in some rows only: once, few, many, or a class for an expanded clone.

d_call	j_call	clone_size	v_call	cdr3_nt	cdr3_aa
.	TRBJ1-2	few	TRBV5-1	TGCGCCAGCAGCTCCGGGACGGATTATGGCTACACCTTC	CASSSGTDYGYTF
TRBD1	TRBJ2-1	.	TRBV9	TGTGCCAGCAGCGTTCTGGGACAGGGGGCCGGGGAGCAGTTCTTC	CASSVLGQGAGEQFF
.	TRBJ2-7	.	TRBV5-5	TGTGCCAGCAGCTTGGTGGGGGGTGTAGGCTACGAGCAGTACTTC	CASSLVGGVGYEQYF
.	TRBJ2-3	.	TRBV18	TGTGCCTCCTCCACGGGGACTAGCACAGATACGCAGTATTTT	CASSTGTSTDTQYF
.	TRBJ2-7	.	TRBV19	TGTGCCAGTAAGGGGACTCGTTCCTACGAGCAGTACTTC	CASKGTRSYEQYF
.	TRBJ2-3	.	TRBV5-8	TGTGCCAGCAGCTTGGGACTTCCCACAGATACGCAGTATTTT	CASSLGLPTDTQYF
TRBD2	TRBJ2-1	.	TRBV6-1	TGTGCCAGCACGATGACTAGCGAAACCTACAATGAGCAGTTCTTC	CASTMTSETYNEQFF
.	TRBJ2-2	.	TRBV5-1	TGCGCCAGCAGCATCCTGAGTGGGGGAGAGGCCGGGGAGCTGTTTTTT	CASSILSGGEAGELFF
TRBD1	TRBJ2-4	few	TRBV11-2	TGTGCCAGCCGGAGCGCCAGGGGGGCCAAAAACATTCAGTACTTC	CASRSARGAKNIQYF
TRBD1	TRBJ2-5	.	TRBV6-5	TGTGCCAGCAGTCCGAACCCAGGGGGCCGGGAGACCCAGTACTTC	CASSPNPGGRETQYF
TRBD1	TRBJ1-1	.	TRBV7-6	TGTGCCAGCAGCACATCCGGGACAGCGAACACTGAAGCTTTCTTT	CASSTSGTANTEAFF
.	TRBJ2-5	.	TRBV28	TGTGCCAGCAGTTTAGTCAGCACCCTACAAGAGACCCAGTACTTC	CASSLVSTLQETQYF
TRBD1	TRBJ2-7	few	TRBV28	TGTGCCAGCAGCCCTGACAGGGGGCGCAACGAGCAGTACTTC	CASSPDRGRNEQYF
TRBD1	TRBJ2-3	once	TRBV5-8	TGTGCCAGCAGGCTGACAGGGGGCCCTACGCAGTATTTT	CASRLTGGPTQYF
.	TRBJ2-2	.	TRBV5-6	TGTGCCAGCAGCTTAAACTCCCTACATAACACCGGGGAGCTGTTTTTT	CASSLNSLHNTGELFF
.	TRBJ1-6	.	TRBV2	TGTGCCAGCAGTGATGACAGGAGGAATTCACCCCTCCACTTT	CASSDDRRNSPLHF
.	TRBJ2-5	.	TRBV28	TGTGCCAGCAGTTTACTGGGACAGCCTGGGAGGGAGACCCAGTACTTC	CASSLLGQPGRETQYF
.	TRBJ1-5	.	TRBV30	TGTGCCTGGAGTCACGGGGGGTCCAATCAGCCCCAGCATTTT	CAWSHGGSNQPQHF
.	TRBJ2-2	once	TRBV11-1	TGTGCCAGCAGCTTCTACGGTAACACCGGGGAGCTGTTTTTT	CASSFYGNTGELFF
.	TRBJ1-3	.	TRBV2	TGTGCCAGCAGGGCAGGGTATGCCGGAAACACCATATATTTT	CASRAGYAGNTIYF
.	TRBJ2-7	.	TRBV6-1	TGTGCCAGCACGTGGGAGGCCGTGTACGAGCAGTACTTC	CASTWEAVYEQYF
.	TRBJ2-2	.	TRBV12-5	TGTGCTAGTGGTTTGGAACCCACTAACACCGGGGAGCTGTTTTTT	CASGLEPTNTGELFF
TRBD2	TRBJ2-1	.	TRBV6-1	TGTGCCAGCAGTGAAGGGAGCGGGGGGGTTCACAATGAGCAGTTCTTC	CASSEGSGGVHNEQFF
.	TRBJ2-3	.	TRBV9	TGTGCCAGCAGCCGGGACTCTAGCACAGATACGCAGTATTTT	CASSRDSSTDTQYF
TRBD1	TRBJ2-7	.	TRBV20-1	TGCAGCCCGGGACAGGGGGACGAGCAGTACTTC	CSPGQGDEQYF
TRBD2	TRBJ2-4	.	TRBV11-2	TGTGCCAGCAGCTTATATAGCGGGAGCGGCGCCAAAAACATTCAGTACTTC	CASSLYSGSGAKNIQYF
.	TRBJ1-4	.	TRBV9	TGTGCCAGCAGCGCACCGTACTCCACAGGACAAAATGAAAAACTGTTTTTT	CASSAPYSTGQNEKLFF
TRBD1	TRBJ1-2	.	TRBV28	TGTGCCAGCAGTTCAGGGACAGGGGGCGTAAATAGGGACACCTTC	CASSSGTGGVNRDTF
TRBD2	TRBJ2-3	.	TRBV5-1	TGCGCCAGCAGCTCCGCCTTTAGCGGGGGGGCGGATACGCAGTATTTT	CASSSAFSGGADTQYF
.	TRBJ1-2	.	TRBV11-2	TGTGCCAGCAGCTTAGTTCCCGACACTGGCTACACCTTC	CASSLVPDTGYTF
TRBD1	TRBJ2-2	few	TRBV5-1	TGCGCCAGCAGCGGAGGACAGGGGGCCGGGGAGCTGTTTTTT	CASSGGQGAGELFF
.	TRBJ2-2	.	TRBV6-1	TGTGCCAGCACCAACCGGGAAAGCACCGGGGAGCTGTTTTTT	CASTNRESTGELFF
TRBD1	TRBJ1-2	many	TRBV6-5	TGTGCCAGCAGGCGGGACAGGGACAACTATGGCTACACCTTC	CASRRDRDNYGYTF
TRBD2	TRBJ2-3	.	TRBV10-3	TGTGCCATCAGTGAGGGACTAGCGGGGGGAGATACGCAGTATTTT	CAISEGLAGGDTQYF
.	TRBJ2-3	once	TRBV7-3	TGTGCCAGCAGCGCCTACAGGGCTGATACGCAGTATTTT	CASSAYRADTQYF
TRBD1	TRBJ1-1	.	TRBV5-1	TGCGCCAGCAGCTTGGCCCCGACAGGGGGCCGGGAGGACACTGAAGCTTTCTTT	CASSLAPTGGREDTEAFF
TRBD1	TRBJ2-7	.	TRBV5-1	TGCGCCAGCACATTCCGTCCGGGACAGGACCACTACGAGCAGTACTTC	CASTFRPGQDHYEQYF
TRBD2	TRBJ2-5	.	TRBV4-2	TGTGCCAGCAGCCAAGCGCTAGCGGGGGTCTTTTCCCAAGAGACCCAGTACTTC	CASSQALAGVFSQETQYF
.	TRBJ2-3	.	TRBV20-1	TGCAGTGCTTGGAGTGCGGATACGCAGTATTTT	CSAWSADTQYF
.	TRBJ1-1	.	TRBV28	TGTGCCAGCAGTCGGAGAGCGAACACTGAAGCTTTCTTT	CASSRRANTEAFF
TRBD2	TRBJ2-3	.	TRBV7-2	TGTGCCAGCAGCACGACTAGCGGGGGGAGCACAGATACGCAGTATTTT	CASSTTSGGSTDTQYF
.	TRBJ1-2	.	TRBV28	TGTGCCAGCAGTTTTAACCAGGAGGGCTACACCTTC	CASSFNQEGYTF
.	TRBJ2-3	.	TRBV29-1	TGCAGCGGGCTCGGGGCCCATAGCACAGATACGCAGTATTTT	CSGLGAHSTDTQYF
.	TRBJ2-3	.	TRBV5-8	TGTGCCAGCAGCACCGGGACCCTAGGCGCAGATACGCAGTATTTT	CASSTGTLGADTQYF
.	TRBJ2-5	.	TRBV6-1	TGTGCCAGCAGTGACTCCGTAGGGGGGGAGACCCAGTACTTC	CASSDSVGGETQYF
.	TRBJ1-2	.	TRBV27	TGTGCCAGCAGTTTATCCGGGACCGGCCGCGATATTAACTATGGCTACACCTTC	CASSLSGTGRDINYGYTF
TRBD2	TRBJ2-1	.	TRBV7-9	TGTGCCAGCAGCCCCGGGCTAGCGGGGGGGAATGAGCAGTTCTTC	CASSPGLAGGNEQFF
.	TRBJ2-7	.	TRBV19	TGTGCCAGTAGTATCGCAGGGGGGGCCTACGAGCAGTACTTC	CASSIAGGAYEQYF
.	TRBJ2-1	.	TRBV5-1	TGCGCCAGCAGCTTGGACCCGGGGGCGCGAAATGAGCAGTTCTTC	CASSLDPGARNEQFF
.	TRBJ2-2	.	TRBV7-9	TGTGCCAGCAGCTTAGCCAACGGGGAGCTGTTTTTT	CASSLANGELFF
.	TRBJ1-6	few	TRBV5-6	TGTGCCAGCAGCTTGGGGTCCAGGCCTAATTCACCCCTCCACTTT	CASSLGSRPNSPLHF
.	TRBJ2-7	.	TRBV7-9	TGTGCCAGCAGCTTGCAGGGATACGAGCAGTACTTC	CASSLQGYEQYF
.	TRBJ2-1	.	TRBV6-1	TGTGCCAGCAGTGCGGTCGTCAATGAGCAGTTCTTC	CASSAVVNEQFF
TRBD1	TRBJ2-5	.	TRBV5-1	TGCGCCAGCAGCTATGCCGGGACAGCCTCCGGTGAGACCCAGTACTTC	CASSYAGTASGETQYF
TRBD1	TRBJ1-2	.	TRBV7-2	TGTGCCAGCAGCTTAGGACAGGGGGCTATTGGCTACACCTTC	CASSLGQGAIGYTF
.	TRBJ2-3	.	TRBV6-5	TGTGCCAGCAGCTACACCTGGGGGTTAAGTACAGATACGCAGTATTTT	CASSYTWGLSTDTQYF
.	TRBJ1-2	.	TRBV6-5	TGTGCCAGCAGTCGGGCAAGATCCTCTAACTATGGCTACACCTTC	CASSRARSSNYGYTF
TRBD2	TRBJ2-6	.	TRBV7-2	TGTGCCAGCAGCTTAAGCGGGGGCACTGGGGCCAACGTCCTGACTTTC	CASSLSGGTGANVLTF
.	TRBJ1-1	.	TRBV18	TGTGCCAGCTCACCAGGACCCGTGAACACTGAAGCTTTCTTT	CASSPGPVNTEAFF
.	TRBJ2-7	.	TRBV21-1	TGTGCCAGCAGCAAAGCGCAACCCTACGAGCAGTACTTC	CASSKAQPYEQYF